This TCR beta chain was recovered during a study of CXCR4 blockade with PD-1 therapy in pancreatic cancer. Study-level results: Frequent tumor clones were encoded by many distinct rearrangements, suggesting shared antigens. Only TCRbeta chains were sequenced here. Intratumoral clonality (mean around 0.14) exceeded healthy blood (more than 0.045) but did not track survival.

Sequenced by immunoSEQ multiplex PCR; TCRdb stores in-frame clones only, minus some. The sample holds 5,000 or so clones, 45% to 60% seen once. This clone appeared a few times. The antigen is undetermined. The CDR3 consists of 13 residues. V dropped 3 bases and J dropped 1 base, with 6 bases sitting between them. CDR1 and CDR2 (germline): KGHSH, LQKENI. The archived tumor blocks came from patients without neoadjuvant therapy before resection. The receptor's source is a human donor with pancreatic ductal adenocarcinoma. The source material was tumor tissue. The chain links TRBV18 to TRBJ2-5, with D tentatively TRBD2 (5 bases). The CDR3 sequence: CASSPGGQETQYF. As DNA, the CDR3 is TGTGCCAGCTCACCTGGAGGCCAAGAGACCCAGTACTTC.